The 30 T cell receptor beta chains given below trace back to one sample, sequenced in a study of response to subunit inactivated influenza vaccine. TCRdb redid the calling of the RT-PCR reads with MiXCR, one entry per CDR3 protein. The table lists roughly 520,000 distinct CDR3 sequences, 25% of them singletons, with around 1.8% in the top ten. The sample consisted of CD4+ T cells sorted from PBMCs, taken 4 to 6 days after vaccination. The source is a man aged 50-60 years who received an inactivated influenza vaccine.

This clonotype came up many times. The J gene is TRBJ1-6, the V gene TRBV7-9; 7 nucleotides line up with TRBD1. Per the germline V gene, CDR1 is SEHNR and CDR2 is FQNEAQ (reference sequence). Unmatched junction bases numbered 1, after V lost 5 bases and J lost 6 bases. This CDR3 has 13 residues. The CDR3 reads CASSRQGNSPLHF. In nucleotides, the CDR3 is TGTGCCAGCAGCAGACAGGGTAATTCACCCCTCCACTTT.

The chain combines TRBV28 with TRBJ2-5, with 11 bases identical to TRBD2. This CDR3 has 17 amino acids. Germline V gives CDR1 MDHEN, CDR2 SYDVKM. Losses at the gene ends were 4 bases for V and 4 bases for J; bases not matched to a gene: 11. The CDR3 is CASSSPRLAGTGETQYF. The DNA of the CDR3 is TGTGCCAGCAGTTCCCCTCGACTAGCGGGGACGGGAGAGACCCAGTACTTC.

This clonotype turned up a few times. CDR3 region: CASSQARGRTDTQYF. The CDR3 DNA reads as TGCGCCAGCAGCCAAGCTCGGGGGCGCACAGATACGCAGTATTTT. The chain employs TRBV4-3 and TRBJ2-3; D is perhaps TRBD1 or TRBD2 (6 bases each). Trimming shortened V by 1 base and J by 1 base, and 9 bases separated the two germline ends. This CDR3 has 15 amino acids. CDR1 and CDR2 from the germline V gene are LGHNA and YSLEER.

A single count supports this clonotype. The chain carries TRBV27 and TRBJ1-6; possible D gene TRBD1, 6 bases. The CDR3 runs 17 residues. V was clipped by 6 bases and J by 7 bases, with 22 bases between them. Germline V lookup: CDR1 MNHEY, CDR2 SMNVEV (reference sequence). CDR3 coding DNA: TGTGCCAGCAGCGCCTTGATTTGGGGACAAGAGAATTCACCCCTCCACTTT. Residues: CASSALIWGQENSPLHF.

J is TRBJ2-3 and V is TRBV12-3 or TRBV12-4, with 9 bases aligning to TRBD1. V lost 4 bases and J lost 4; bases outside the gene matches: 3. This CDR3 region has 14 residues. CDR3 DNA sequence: TGTGCCAGCAGTTCACACAGGGGGCCAGATACGCAGTATTTT. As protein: CASSSHRGPDTQYF.

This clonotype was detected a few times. DNA of the CDR3: TGTGCCAGCAGTTTGGCTACAGGGACCTATGGCTACACCTTC. Its translation: CASSLATGTYGYTF. The chain recombines TRBV28 with TRBJ1-2, with a tentative D call TRBD1 (6 bases). CDR3 length equals 14 residues. Germline values: CDR1 MDHEN, CDR2 SYDVKM. Trimming removed 3 bases from V and 4 bases from J, with 12 bases in between.

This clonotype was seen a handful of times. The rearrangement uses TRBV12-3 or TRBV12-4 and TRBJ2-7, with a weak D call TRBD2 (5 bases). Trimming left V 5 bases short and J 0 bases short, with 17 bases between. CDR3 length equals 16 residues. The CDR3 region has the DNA TGTGCCAGCAGTCCGGGTCGGGGAGTAGGCTCCTACGAGCAGTACTTC. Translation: CASSPGRGVGSYEQYF.

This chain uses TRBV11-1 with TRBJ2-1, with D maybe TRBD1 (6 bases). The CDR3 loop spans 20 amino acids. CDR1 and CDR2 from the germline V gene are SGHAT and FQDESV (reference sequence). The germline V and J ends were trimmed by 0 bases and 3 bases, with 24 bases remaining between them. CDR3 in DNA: TGTGCCAGCAGCTTAGCAGCAGGATGGGGCCGGGACAATTACTACAATGAGCAGTTCTTC. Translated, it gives CASSLAAGWGRDNYYNEQFF.

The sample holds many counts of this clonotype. CDR3 sequence reads: CASSRGLVTLETQYF. CDR3 sequence (DNA): TGTGCCAGCAGCCGCGGACTAGTAACCTTAGAGACCCAGTACTTC. The chain is built from TRBV6-1 and TRBJ2-5, with 7 nucleotides matching TRBD2. This CDR3 spans 15 amino acids. Germline V CDR1 and CDR2: MNHNS, SASEGT. V was pared by 6 bases and J by 4 bases, with 11 bases of the junction left unmatched.

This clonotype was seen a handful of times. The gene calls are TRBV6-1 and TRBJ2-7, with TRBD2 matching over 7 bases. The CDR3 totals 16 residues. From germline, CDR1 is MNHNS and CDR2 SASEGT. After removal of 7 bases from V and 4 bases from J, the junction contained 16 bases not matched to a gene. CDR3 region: CASTHGGMDNPYEQYF. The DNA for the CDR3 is TGTGCCAGCACCCACGGGGGGATGGACAATCCGTACGAGCAGTACTTC.

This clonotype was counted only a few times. The DNA for the CDR3 is TGTGCCAGCAGTTACCACCGGGACAGGGGAGGAAATGAGCAGTTCTTC. Translated, it gives CASSYHRDRGGNEQFF. The genes are TRBV6-5 and TRBJ2-1; 10 positions agree with TRBD1. CDR1 MNHEY and CDR2 SVGAGI come from the germline V gene. Trimming removed 2 bases from V and 7 bases from J; junction bases left unmatched: 8. The CDR3 extends over 16 amino acids.

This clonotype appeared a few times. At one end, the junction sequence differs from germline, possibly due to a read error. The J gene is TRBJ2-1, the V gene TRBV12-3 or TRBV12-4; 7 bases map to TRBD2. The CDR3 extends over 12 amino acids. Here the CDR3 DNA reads TGTGCCAGCAGTTTATCTAGCGGTGAGGAGTTCTTC. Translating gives CASSLSSGEEFF.

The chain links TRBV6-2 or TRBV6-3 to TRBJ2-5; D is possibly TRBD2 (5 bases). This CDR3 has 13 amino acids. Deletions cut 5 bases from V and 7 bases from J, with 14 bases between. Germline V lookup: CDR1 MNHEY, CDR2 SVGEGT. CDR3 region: CASSTQMAGTQYF. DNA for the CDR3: TGTGCCAGCAGTACCCAAATGGCGGGGACCCAGTACTTC.

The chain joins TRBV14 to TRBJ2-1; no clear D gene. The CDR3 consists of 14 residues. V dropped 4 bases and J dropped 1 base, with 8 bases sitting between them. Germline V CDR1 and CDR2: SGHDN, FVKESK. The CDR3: CASSPGFSYNEQFF. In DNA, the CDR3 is TGTGCCAGCAGCCCCGGGTTTTCCTACAATGAGCAGTTCTTC.

CDR3 bases: TGCAGCGTTGCACCGGGACCGCCGAACACCGGGGAGCTGTTTTTT. It yields the protein CSVAPGPPNTGELFF. The chain recombines TRBV29-1 with TRBJ2-2, with D perhaps being TRBD1 or TRBD2 (5 bases each). The CDR3 sequence is 15 residues long. With 4 bases removed from V and 0 bases from J, the gap between germline ends came to 12 bases. Germline CDR1 SQVTM, CDR2 ANQGSEA.

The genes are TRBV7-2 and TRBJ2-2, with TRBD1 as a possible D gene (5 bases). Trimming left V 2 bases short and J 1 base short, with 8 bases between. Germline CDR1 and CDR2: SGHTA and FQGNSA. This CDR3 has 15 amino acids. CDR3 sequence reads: CASSLQGWNTGELFF. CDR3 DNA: TGTGCCAGCAGCTTACAGGGATGGAACACCGGGGAGCTGTTTTTT.

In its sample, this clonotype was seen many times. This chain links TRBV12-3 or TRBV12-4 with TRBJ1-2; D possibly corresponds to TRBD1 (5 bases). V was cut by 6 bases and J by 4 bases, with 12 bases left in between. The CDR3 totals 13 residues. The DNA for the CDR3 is TGTGCCAGCAGCCCTGACAGTTTCTATGGCTACACCTTC. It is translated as CASSPDSFYGYTF.

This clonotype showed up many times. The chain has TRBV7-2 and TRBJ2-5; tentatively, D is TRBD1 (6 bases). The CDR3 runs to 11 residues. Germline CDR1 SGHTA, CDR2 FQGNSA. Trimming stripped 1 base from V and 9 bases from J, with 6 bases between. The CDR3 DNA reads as TGTGCCAGCAGCTTAGAGGGGGCCCAGTACTTC. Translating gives CASSLEGAQYF.

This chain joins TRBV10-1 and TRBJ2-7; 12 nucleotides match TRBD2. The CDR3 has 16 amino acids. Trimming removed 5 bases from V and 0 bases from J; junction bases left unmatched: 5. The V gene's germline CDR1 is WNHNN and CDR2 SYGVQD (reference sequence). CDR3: CASSRTSGDPSYEQYF. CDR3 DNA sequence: TGCGCCAGCAGTCGGACTAGCGGGGACCCCTCCTACGAGCAGTACTTC.

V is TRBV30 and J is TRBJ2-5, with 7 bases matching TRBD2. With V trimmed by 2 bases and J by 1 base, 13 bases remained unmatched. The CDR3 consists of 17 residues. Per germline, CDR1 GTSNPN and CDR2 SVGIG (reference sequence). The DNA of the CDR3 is TGTGCCTGGAGTTCCGACCCGGGACTAACCATCCAAGAGACCCAGTACTTC. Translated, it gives CAWSSDPGLTIQETQYF.

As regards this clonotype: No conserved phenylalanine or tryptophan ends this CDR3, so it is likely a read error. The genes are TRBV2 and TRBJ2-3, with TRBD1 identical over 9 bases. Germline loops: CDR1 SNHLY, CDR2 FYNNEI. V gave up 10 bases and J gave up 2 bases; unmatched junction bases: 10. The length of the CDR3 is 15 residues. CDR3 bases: TGTGCCACCAAGGACGGGACAGGGATCACAGATACGCAGTATGTT. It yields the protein CATKDGTGITDTQYV.

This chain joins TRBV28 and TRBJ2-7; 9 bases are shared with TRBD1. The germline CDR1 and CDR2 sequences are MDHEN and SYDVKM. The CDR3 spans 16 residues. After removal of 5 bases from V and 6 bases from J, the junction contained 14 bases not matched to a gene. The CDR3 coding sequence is TGTGCCAGCAGTCCGCGCCCCGGACAGGGGCCAGTCGAGCAGTACTTC. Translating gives CASSPRPGQGPVEQYF.

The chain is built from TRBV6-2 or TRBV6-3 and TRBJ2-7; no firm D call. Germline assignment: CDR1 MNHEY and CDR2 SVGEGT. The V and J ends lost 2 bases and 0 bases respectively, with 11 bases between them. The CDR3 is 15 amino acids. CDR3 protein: CASSYRSAVSYEQYF. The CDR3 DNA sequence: TGTGCCAGCAGTTACAGGTCGGCAGTCTCCTACGAGCAGTACTTC.

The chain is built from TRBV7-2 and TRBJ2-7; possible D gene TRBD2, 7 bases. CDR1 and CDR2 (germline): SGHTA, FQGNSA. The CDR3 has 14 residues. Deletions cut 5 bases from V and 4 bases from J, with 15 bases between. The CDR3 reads CASSKGGGSYEQYF. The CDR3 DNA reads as TGTGCCAGCAGCAAGGGGGGCGGGAGTTACGAGCAGTACTTC.

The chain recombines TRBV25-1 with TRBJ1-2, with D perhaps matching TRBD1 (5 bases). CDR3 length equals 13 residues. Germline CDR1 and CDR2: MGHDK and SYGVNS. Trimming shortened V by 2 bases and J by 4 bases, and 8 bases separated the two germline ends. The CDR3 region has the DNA TGTGCCAGCAGTGAAACAGGCCGCTATGGCTACACCTTC. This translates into CASSETGRYGYTF.

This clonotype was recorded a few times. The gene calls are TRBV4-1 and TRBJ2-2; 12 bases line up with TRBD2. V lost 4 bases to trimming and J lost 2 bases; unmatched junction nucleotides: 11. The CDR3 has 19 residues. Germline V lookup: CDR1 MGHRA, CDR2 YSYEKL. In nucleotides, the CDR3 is TGCGCCAGCAGCCGGCGAACTGCGACTAGCGGGGGCAACACCGGGGAGCTGTTTTTT. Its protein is CASSRRTATSGGNTGELFF.

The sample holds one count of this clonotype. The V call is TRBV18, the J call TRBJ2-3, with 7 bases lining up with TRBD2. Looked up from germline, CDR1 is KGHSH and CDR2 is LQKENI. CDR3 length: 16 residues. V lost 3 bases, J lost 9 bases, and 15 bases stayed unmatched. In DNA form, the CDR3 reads TGTGCCAGCTCACCCCCCGAGAGCGGGGCCATCGGGACGCAGTATTTT. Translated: CASSPPESGAIGTQYF.

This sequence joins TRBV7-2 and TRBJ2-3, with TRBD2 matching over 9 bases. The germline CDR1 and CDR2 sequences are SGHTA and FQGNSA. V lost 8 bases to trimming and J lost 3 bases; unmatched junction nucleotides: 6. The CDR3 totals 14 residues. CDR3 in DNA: TGTGCCAGCGCGCGGGGGGGCCGAACAGATACGCAGTATTTT. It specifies CASARGGRTDTQYF.

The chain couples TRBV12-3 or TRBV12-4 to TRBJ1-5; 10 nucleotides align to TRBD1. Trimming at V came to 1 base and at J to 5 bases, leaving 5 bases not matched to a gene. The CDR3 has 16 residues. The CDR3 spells CASSLGDRGPHQPQHF. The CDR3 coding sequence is TGTGCCAGCAGTTTAGGGGACAGGGGTCCCCATCAGCCCCAGCATTTT.

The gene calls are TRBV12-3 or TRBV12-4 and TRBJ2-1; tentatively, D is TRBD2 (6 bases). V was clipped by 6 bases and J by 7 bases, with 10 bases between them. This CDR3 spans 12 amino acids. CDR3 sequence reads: CASRQTSNEQFF. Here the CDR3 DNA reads TGTGCCAGCAGGCAGACTAGTAATGAGCAGTTCTTC.